These 14 T cell receptor beta chains share one sample of origin, sequenced in a study of cytotoxic CD8 clonotypes in ibrutinib-treated CLL. The assay was immunoSEQ multiplex PCR, and TCRdb's table has in-frame clones only and misses some. The data contain hundreds of thousands of clones, around 70% of them singletons. The input for sequencing was PBMCs, taken after 24 months of ibrutinib treatment. Source of these receptors: a human donor with chronic lymphocytic leukemia.

This chain connects TRBV5-1 to TRBJ1-5, with D unclear. CDR3 size: 10 residues. Trimming stripped 8 bases from V and 4 bases from J, with 4 bases between. Germline V gene data show CDR1 as SGHRS and CDR2 as YFSETQ. The CDR3 sequence: CASANQPQHF. The CDR3 DNA is TGCGCCAGTGCAAATCAGCCCCAGCATTTT.

The genes are TRBV6-1 and TRBJ1-1; possibly TRBD1 for D (5 bases). CDR1 is MNHNS, CDR2 SASEGT, per germline. The CDR3 has 14 residues. The V end was cut by 4 bases, the J end by 5 bases, with 14 bases between. The DNA of the CDR3 is TGTGCCAGCAGTGGTCAGGGTTTCGGGACTGAAGCTTTCTTT. Translating gives CASSGQGFGTEAFF.

With respect to this clone: The sample contains more than one DNA sequence encoding this CDR3. This sequence joins TRBV9 and TRBJ2-3, with D perhaps TRBD1 or TRBD2 (5 bases each). The CDR3 is made up of 15 amino acids. CDR1 is SGDLS, CDR2 YYNGEE, per germline. V lost 0 bases and J 4 bases, leaving 12 bases between the germline ends. CDR3 amino acids: CASSVDGGSADTQYF. For the CDR3, the DNA is TGTGCCAGCAGCGTAGATGGGGGTTCAGCAGATACGCAGTATTTT.

The chain carries TRBV18 and TRBJ2-5, with 9 nucleotides matching TRBD2. V shed 6 bases and J 5 bases; nucleotides not matched to a gene: 4. Germline assignment: CDR1 KGHSH and CDR2 LQKENI. This CDR3 has 13 residues. This CDR3 reads CASSGTSRETQYF. The CDR3 DNA reads TGTGCCAGCTCCGGGACTAGCCGGGAGACCCAGTACTTC.

The rearrangement uses TRBV6-5 and TRBJ2-7; 7 nucleotides line up with TRBD1. The CDR3 is 14 amino acids. Germline V gene sequence: CDR1 MNHEY, CDR2 SVGAGI. V dropped 8 bases and J dropped 4; count of bases not matched to a gene: 11. The DNA for the CDR3 is TGTGCCAGCTCCCAGGGGACAGTGATGTACGAGCAGTACTTC. Residues: CASSQGTVMYEQYF.

A few counts support this clone. The chain links TRBV5-1 to TRBJ1-1; D call uncertain. CDR1 is SGHRS and CDR2 is YFSETQ in the germline V gene. CDR3 size: 13 residues. Trimming cost V 4 bases and J 6 bases, with 13 bases left between them. CDR3 nucleotide sequence: TGCGCCAGCAGCACTCGGCTAGAGTCTGAAGCTTTCTTT. It codes for CASSTRLESEAFF.

V gene TRBV29-1 combines with J gene TRBJ2-7, with TRBD2 matching 14 bases. The CDR3 runs to 16 residues. Germline assignment: CDR1 SQVTM and CDR2 ANQGSEA. V lost 6 bases, J lost 4 bases, and 11 bases stayed unmatched. CDR3 nucleotide sequence: TGCAGCGTCCTAGGGACTAGCGGGAGCCCCAGTTACGAGCAGTACTTC. It codes for CSVLGTSGSPSYEQYF.

The CDR3 region has the DNA TGTGCCAGCAGCCCCTTGATCTCTCTAGAATTTATCGATGAGCAGTTCTTC. Protein product: CASSPLISLEFIDEQFF. This chain uses TRBV4-2 with TRBJ2-1; D remains unclear. Trimming cost V 4 bases and J 8 bases, with 24 bases left between them. The V gene's germline CDR1 is LGHNA and CDR2 YNFKEQ. The CDR3 is 17 amino acids.

This chain links TRBV7-9 with TRBJ1-5; 8 bases are shared with TRBD1. The CDR3 extends over 14 amino acids. Germline V gene lookup returns CDR1 SEHNR and CDR2 FQNEAQ (reference sequence). J was trimmed by 6 bases and V by 3 bases; bases with no gene match: 4. The CDR3 is CASSLDRASQPQHF. The CDR3 DNA is TGTGCCAGCAGCTTGGACAGGGCAAGTCAGCCCCAGCATTTT.

The chain carries TRBV29-1 and TRBJ2-7; 9 nucleotides align to TRBD1. Germline V gene lookup returns CDR1 SQVTM and CDR2 ANQGSEA. V gave up 3 bases and J gave up 7 bases; unmatched junction bases: 7. The CDR3 consists of 13 residues. The CDR3 DNA is TGCAGCGTTGATAACGGACAGGGGAAAGAGCAGTACTTC. Translation gives CSVDNGQGKEQYF.

The chain joins TRBV6-5 to TRBJ2-7; 9 bases agree with TRBD2. The V gene end was trimmed by 0 bases and the J gene end by 3 bases; junction bases not matched to a gene: 3. The V gene's germline CDR1 is MNHEY and CDR2 SVGAGI. The CDR3 has 15 residues. DNA for the CDR3: TGTGCCAGCAGTTACTCGACTAGCGGATACTACGAGCAGTACTTC. It specifies CASSYSTSGYYEQYF.

The V and J genes are TRBV25-1 and TRBJ1-2, with 7 bases aligning to TRBD1. The CDR3 spans 16 residues. Germline assignment: CDR1 MGHDK and CDR2 SYGVNS. V dropped 2 bases and J dropped 2; count of bases not matched to a gene: 8. CDR3 amino acids: CASSEPQGRHNYGYTF. CDR3 in DNA: TGTGCCAGCAGTGAACCACAGGGGAGGCACAACTATGGCTACACCTTC.

The V call is TRBV7-9, the J call TRBJ2-3, with 7 bases identical to TRBD1. This CDR3 has 14 residues. Germline lookup yields CDR1 SEHNR and CDR2 FQNEAQ (reference sequence). V lost 3 bases to trimming and J lost 6 bases; unmatched junction nucleotides: 6. In DNA form, the CDR3 reads TGTGCCAGCAGCTTGCCACAGGGGCTGGATACGCAGTATTTT. It translates to CASSLPQGLDTQYF.

V usage is TRBV9 and J usage is TRBJ2-5; 8 bases map to TRBD1. The V and J ends lost 0 bases and 1 base, in that order; junction bases with no gene match: 2. CDR1 and CDR2 (germline): SGDLS, YYNGEE. The CDR3 has 15 amino acids. The CDR3 reads CASSVVGQVQETQYF. The CDR3 region has the DNA TGTGCCAGCAGCGTAGTGGGACAGGTCCAAGAGACCCAGTACTTC.